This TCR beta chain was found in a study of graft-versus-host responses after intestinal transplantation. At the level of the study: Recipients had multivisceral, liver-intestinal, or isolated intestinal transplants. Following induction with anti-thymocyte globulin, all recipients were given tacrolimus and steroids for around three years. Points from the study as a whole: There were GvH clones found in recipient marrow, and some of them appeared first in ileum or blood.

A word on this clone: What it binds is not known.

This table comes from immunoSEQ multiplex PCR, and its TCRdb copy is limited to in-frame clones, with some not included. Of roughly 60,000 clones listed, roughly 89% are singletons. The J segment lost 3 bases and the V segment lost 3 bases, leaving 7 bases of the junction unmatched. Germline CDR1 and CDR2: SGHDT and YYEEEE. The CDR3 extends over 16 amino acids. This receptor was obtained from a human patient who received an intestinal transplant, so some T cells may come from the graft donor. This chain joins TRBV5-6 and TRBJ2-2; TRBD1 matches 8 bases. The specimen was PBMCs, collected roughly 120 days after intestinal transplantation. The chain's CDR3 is CASSSQDRADTGELFF. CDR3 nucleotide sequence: TGTGCCAGCAGCTCTCAGGACAGGGCGGACACCGGGGAGCTGTTTTTT. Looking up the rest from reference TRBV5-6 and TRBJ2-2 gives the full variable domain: DAGVTQSPTHLIKTRGQQVTLRCSPKSGHDTVSWYQQALGQGPQFIFQYYEEEERQRGNFPDRFSGHQFPNYSSELNVNALLLGDSALYLCASSSQDRADTGELFFGEGSRLTVL.